This is a list of T cell receptor beta chains from one sample in a study of blood T cells in healthy people across ages. Via MiXCR, TCRdb re-called the 5' RACE reads, giving one row per CDR3 protein. The table shows about 800,000 distinct CDR3 sequences, with roughly 25% occurring only once. This same sample was also taken into another study, of T cells of mothers and their children.

The material sequenced was blood. The receptors shown here come from a boy aged 5-17 years in good health. Each CDR3 is given with its conserved first and last residue. D genes are given only for firm matches. Expanded clones get a size class; other rows say once, few or many, or leave the size out.

clone_size	d_call	v_call	j_call	cdr3_aa	cdr3_nt
few	.	TRBV27	TRBJ2-5	CASGVGGGESSETQYF	TGTGCTTCAGGGGTGGGTGGGGGAGAATCCTCGGAGACCCAGTACTTC
.	.	TRBV20-1	TRBJ2-7	CSALKRRGDYEQYF	TGCAGTGCCTTAAAGCGCAGGGGGGACTACGAGCAGTACTTC
few	TRBD2	TRBV6-5	TRBJ2-1	CASSRGLAGHEQFF	TGTGCCAGCAGTAGGGGACTAGCGGGGCATGAGCAGTTCTTC
few	.	TRBV6-2/TRBV6-3	TRBJ2-3	CASSYIGQQDTQYF	TGTGCCAGCAGTTACATCGGACAACAAGATACGCAGTATTTT
many	.	TRBV9	TRBJ2-2	CASSVLGPGELFF	TGTGCCAGCAGCGTCCTGGGCCCCGGGGAGCTGTTTTTT
few	.	TRBV7-9	TRBJ1-1	CASSEGTNTEAFF	TGTGCCAGCAGCGAGGGGACGAACACTGAAGCTTTCTTT
.	TRBD1	TRBV3-1	TRBJ1-1	CASSQPGGGTEAFF	TGTGCCAGCAGCCAACCAGGGGGAGGCACTGAAGCTTTCTTT
.	.	TRBV20-1	TRBJ2-5	CSARAQETQYF	TGCAGTGCTCGGGCCCAGGAGACCCAGTACTTC
.	TRBD2	TRBV29-1	TRBJ2-1	CSVSGASYNEQFF	TGCAGCGTTAGCGGGGCATCCTACAATGAGCAGTTCTTC
few	.	TRBV7-7	TRBJ1-2	CASGGVEYGYTF	TGTGCTAGCGGCGGGGTGGAGTATGGCTACACCTTC
.	.	TRBV6-5	TRBJ2-7	CASSHTYLYEQYF	TGTGCCAGCAGTCACACTTACCTCTACGAGCAGTACTTC
many	.	TRBV16	TRBJ2-7	CASSPTVGGGKYEQYF	TGTGCCAGCAGCCCCACCGTGGGAGGGGGCAAGTACGAGCAGTACTTC
few	.	TRBV20-1	TRBJ1-4	CSAREGATNEKLFF	TGCAGTGCTAGAGAAGGTGCAACTAATGAAAAACTGTTTTTT
.	TRBD2	TRBV20-1	TRBJ2-1	CSARPGLAIDNEQFF	TGCAGTGCTAGACCCGGACTAGCGATCGACAATGAGCAGTTCTTC
few	TRBD2	TRBV12-3/TRBV12-4	TRBJ2-7	CASSLTRRGDYEQYF	TGTGCCAGCAGTCTTACCCGACGGGGGGACTACGAGCAGTACTTC
few	.	TRBV6-5	TRBJ2-5	CASSNYGLGLPETQYF	TGTGCCAGCAGTAACTACGGACTGGGTCTCCCGGAGACCCAGTACTTC
.	.	TRBV7-9	TRBJ2-5	CASSYRHGETQYF	TGTGCCAGCAGCTATCGCCACGGGGAGACCCAGTACTTC
few	TRBD2	TRBV6-2/TRBV6-3	TRBJ2-7	CASSYSTGLAGVNPYEQYF	TGTGCCAGCAGTTACTCTACGGGACTAGCGGGAGTCAATCCCTACGAGCAGTACTTC
.	TRBD2	TRBV7-3	TRBJ2-3	CASSPLPGLTTDTQYF	TGTGCCAGCAGCCCATTACCGGGACTAACGACAGATACGCAGTATTTT
.	.	TRBV5-1	TRBJ2-1	CASSLSVTTYNEQFF	TGCGCCAGCAGCTTGTCCGTGACGACCTACAATGAGCAGTTCTTC
.	.	TRBV12-3/TRBV12-4	TRBJ2-2	CASSLAPPGAGELFF	TGTGCCAGCAGTTTAGCTCCTCCCGGCGCCGGGGAGCTGTTTTTT
few	.	TRBV12-3/TRBV12-4	TRBJ2-7	CASTSETGSYEQYF	TGTGCCAGCACTTCAGAGACTGGTTCCTACGAGCAGTACTTC
few	TRBD1	TRBV29-1	TRBJ1-3	CSVRGQGAGNTIYF	TGCAGCGTCCGCGGACAGGGGGCTGGAAACACCATATATTTT
.	TRBD1	TRBV29-1	TRBJ2-7	CSVSDREYEQYF	TGCAGCGTTTCGGACAGGGAGTACGAGCAGTACTTC
.	.	TRBV12-3/TRBV12-4	TRBJ1-5	CASSSSDSSSNQPQHF	.
few	.	TRBV12-3/TRBV12-4	TRBJ1-4	CASSPPPGVEEKLFF	TGTGCCAGCAGTCCACCACCAGGTGTAGAGGAAAAACTGTTTTTT
.	.	TRBV6-5	TRBJ1-5	CASSYATVGAPQHF	TGTGCCAGCAGTTACGCCACCGTGGGGGCTCCCCAGCATTTT
.	.	TRBV5-1	TRBJ2-7	CASSYRQAPSYEQYF	TGCGCCAGCAGCTACCGACAGGCCCCGAGCTACGAGCAGTACTTC
.	.	TRBV6-6	TRBJ2-3	CASSFLRQVRTDTQYF	TGTGCCAGCAGTTTCTTGAGACAGGTTCGCACAGATACGCAGTATTTT
.	TRBD1	TRBV7-2	TRBJ1-1	CASSWTGGDMNTEAFF	TGTGCCAGCAGCTGGACAGGGGGAGACATGAACACTGAAGCTTTCTTT
.	TRBD1	TRBV7-9	TRBJ2-3	CASSFRGRSTDMQYF	TGTGCCAGCAGCTTCAGGGGGCGAAGCACAGATATGCAGTATTTT
few	.	TRBV29-1	TRBJ2-4	CSVSVVPGTKGGNIQYF	TGCAGCGTTTCGGTGGTCCCGGGAACAAAAGGGGGAAACATTCAGTACTTC
.	TRBD1	TRBV15	TRBJ1-4	CATSRDSGGPTNEKLFF	TGTGCCACCAGCAGAGATTCAGGGGGCCCAACTAATGAAAAACTGTTTTTT
.	TRBD1	TRBV12-3/TRBV12-4	TRBJ1-5	CASSLWDREDQPQHF	TGTGCCAGCAGTTTGTGGGACAGGGAAGATCAGCCCCAGCATTTT
many	.	TRBV28	TRBJ2-5	CASSSIRETQYF	TGTGCCAGCAGTTCTATTCGAGAGACCCAGTACTTC